The T cell receptor beta chain described here comes from a study of T cell clonality in common variable immunodeficiency. Notes on the study in general: Reportedly, TCR beta sequences from common variable immunodeficiency showed fewer deletions and N-nucleotide insertions.

This CDR3 has 11 amino acids. The germline gives CDR1 MNHEY, CDR2 SVGEGT. Trimming cost V 6 bases and J 5 bases, with 7 bases left between them. TCRdb keeps only in-frame clones here, not all; method: immunoSEQ multiplex PCR. The sample includes about 19,000 clones, none of them occurring once. Points on this clone: Its antigen remains unidentified. The read terminates 3 residues ahead of where the CDR3 ends, so the germline J gene completes it.

This chain links TRBV6-2 or TRBV6-3 with TRBJ1-2; D is uncertain. The sample consisted of peripheral blood mononuclear cells. The sequence was obtained from a human donor with common variable immunodeficiency. The covered CDR3 bases are TGTGCCAGCAGACAGCTATATGGC. It yields the protein CASRQLYG. The full CDR3 sequence reads CASRQLYGYTF.